This TCR beta chain was retrieved from a study of T-cell reconstitution after alpha-beta-depleted transplantation in children. Ten or more counts support this clonotype. Between the trimmed V and J ends, which lost 0 bases and 5 bases, there was a span of 11 bases. The length of the CDR3 is 14 residues. CDR1 is SGDLS, CDR2 YYNGEE, per germline. Researchers prepared the TCRbeta library using unique molecular identifiers, the study reports. One entry per CDR3 protein results from TCRdb running MiXCR on the PCR reads. The sample yields about 500,000 distinct CDR3 sequences, approximately 30% seen once. Specimen: PBMCs from the stem cell graft donor, collected from the stem cell graft. The receptor was isolated from a human donor who donated a stem cell graft to a child with aplastic anemia. V gene TRBV9 combines with J gene TRBJ2-5, with D unresolved. This CDR3 is CASSVAPGRETQYF. CDR3 DNA: TGTGCCAGCAGCGTAGCTCCAGGTCGGGAGACCCAGTACTTC. Filled out from reference TRBV9 and TRBJ2-5, the complete variable domain reads DSGVTQTPKHLITATGQRVTLRCSPRSGDLSVYWYQQSLDQGLQFLIQYYNGEERAKGNILERFSAQQFPDLHSELNLSSLELGDSALYFCASSVAPGRETQYFGPGTRLLVL.